This T cell receptor (beta chain) was found in a study of cytomegalovirus exposure and HLA in healthy donors. Broader study findings: When a later analysis compared HLA-associated TCR beta chains with equally common others, the HLA-associated chains turned out to be more clonally expanded and to have lower generation probabilities. Later work found most CMV-associated TCR beta chains apparently HLA-restricted. In vitro assays verified that three CMV-associated chains recognized CMV antigens specifically. Most subjects' HLA-A and HLA-B alleles were reportedly predicted from TCR beta sequences.

Comments on this clone: As yet, its antigen is unknown.

PCR involved 60 Vbeta and 13 Jbeta primers. Sequencing was performed with immunoSEQ multiplex PCR; in TCRdb, only in-frame clones are kept and a portion is missing. Found here are around 180,000 clones, roughly 85% of them singletons; the top ten hold 1%. Germline loops: CDR1 MDHEN, CDR2 SYDVKM. The ends were cut back, 5 bases at V and 7 bases at J, with 9 bases in the middle. The CDR3 consists of 12 residues. Material for sequencing was PBMCs. The TCR was taken from a boy aged 2 to 9 in good health and CMV-seronegative. V gene TRBV28 combines with J gene TRBJ2-1; D ambiguous. The CDR3 DNA sequence: TGTGCCAGCAGTCCCCCCCCAAATGAGCAGTTCTTC. It encodes CASSPPPNEQFF.